These T cell receptor beta chains were read from a single sample in a study of OX40 agonist ivuxolimab in advanced cancers. TCRdb's copy holds only in-frame clones and misses some; the assay was immunoSEQ multiplex PCR. The repertoire holds roughly 29,000 clones, roughly 80% seen once, with over 15% in the top ten. Sequencing used CD4+ or CD8+ T cells sorted from blood, obtained in a trial of the OX40 agonist ivuxolimab. The receptors were gathered from an adult with an advanced solid tumor such as melanoma, head and neck, liver or kidney cancer. CDR3s include the opening cysteine and the closing phenylalanine or tryptophan.

TRBJ2-3,TRBV14,CASSQGRSQYF
TRBJ2-1,TRBV6-1,CASSAPNEQFF
TRBJ1-2,TRBV6-4,CGMISGGGYTF
TRBJ2-7,TRBV4-1,CASSHAMGTRPYEQYF
TRBJ2-1,TRBV27,CASSLLQVARHEQFF
TRBJ1-3,TRBV13,CASRQGGSGNTIYF
TRBJ2-1,TRBV5-1,CASSLLGQPLYNEQFF
TRBJ1-1,TRBV5-4,CASSSLGTGSMNTEAFF
TRBJ1-3,TRBV5-5,CASSETSGNTIYF
TRBJ1-2,TRBV7-9,CASSLGTVRLGYTF
TRBJ1-1,TRBV7-2,CASSLGTGIMNTEAFF
TRBJ1-2,TRBV7-9,CASSFAAGGDGYTF
TRBJ2-7,TRBV9,CASSPRQGQTYEQYF
TRBJ2-7,TRBV12-5,CASGYGTSGYEQYF
TRBJ1-1,TRBV9,CASSLGQDTEAFF
TRBJ2-7,TRBV7-8,CASSLGESYEQYF
TRBJ2-5,TRBV18,CASSPGTAFGETQYF
TRBJ1-5,TRBV2,CASSGGSGFSNQPQHF
TRBJ2-1,TRBV6-1,CASRTTSPNEQFF
TRBJ2-3,TRBV10-1,CASSGRAQDRGTTDTQYF
TRBJ2-7,TRBV6-6,CASSQSTGGPYEQYF
TRBJ1-3,TRBV7-9,CASSLDETTGNTIYF
TRBJ2-1,TRBV5-1,CASSRTVRNEQFF
TRBJ2-3,TRBV7-9,CASSRPGSTDTQYF
TRBJ1-1,TRBV15,CATSRDFVGVGTEAFF
TRBJ2-7,TRBV11-2,CASSLERGQSSYEQYF
TRBJ1-1,TRBV27,CASSLGTGYTEAFF
TRBJ1-1,TRBV5-5,CASSLGVRGLNTEAFF